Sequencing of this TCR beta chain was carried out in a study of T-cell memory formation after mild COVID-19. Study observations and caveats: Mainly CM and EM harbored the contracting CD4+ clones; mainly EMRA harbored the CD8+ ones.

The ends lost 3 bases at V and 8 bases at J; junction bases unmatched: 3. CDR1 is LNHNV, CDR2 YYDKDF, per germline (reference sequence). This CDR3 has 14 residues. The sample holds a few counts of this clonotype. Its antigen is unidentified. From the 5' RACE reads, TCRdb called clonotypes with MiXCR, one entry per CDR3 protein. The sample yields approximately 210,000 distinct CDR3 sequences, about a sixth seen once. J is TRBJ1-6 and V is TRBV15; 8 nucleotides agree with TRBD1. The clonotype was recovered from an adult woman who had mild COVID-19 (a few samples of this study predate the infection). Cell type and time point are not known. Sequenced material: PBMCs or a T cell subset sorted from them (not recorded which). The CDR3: CATSSTGGYSPLHF. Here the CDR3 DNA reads TGTGCCACCAGCAGTACAGGGGGATATTCACCCCTCCACTTT.